The 21 T cell receptor beta chains below were found in one sample sequenced in a study of identifying expanded T cells in peripheral blood. Assay: immunoSEQ multiplex PCR; the TCRdb copy retains only in-frame clones and omits some. The table shows 90,000 or so clones, with 88% occurring only once. What was sequenced was blood. Receptors were obtained from a person between 18 and 75 years old in good health.

The V gene is TRBV5-1, the J gene TRBJ1-6; tentatively, D is TRBD1 (6 bases). There are 16 residues in the CDR3. V lost 0 bases to trimming and J lost 7 bases, with 14 bases between them. The germline V gene has CDR1 SGHRS and CDR2 YFSETQ. The CDR3 sequence is CASSLGLQGGNSPLHF. The DNA of the CDR3 is TGCGCCAGCAGCTTGGGCCTACAGGGTGGGAATTCACCCCTCCACTTT. The full variable domain, rest sourced from reference TRBV5-1 and TRBJ1-6, is KAGVTQTPRYLIKTRGQQVTLSCSPISGHRSVSWYQQTPGQGLQFLFEYFSETQRNKGNFPGRFSGRQFSNSRSEMNVSTLELGDSALYLCASSLGLQGGNSPLHFGNGTRLTVT.

This clone is a singleton in its sample. CDR3 coding DNA: TGTGCCAGCAGCCAAACAATCGGGGGGGCCTCCTACGAGCAGTACTTC. It encodes CASSQTIGGASYEQYF. The chain is built from TRBV4-2 and TRBJ2-7, with 8 nucleotides matching TRBD2. Germline assignment: CDR1 LGHNA and CDR2 YNFKEQ. J gave up 0 bases and V 2 bases, and 6 bases lay outside the gene matches. This CDR3 has 16 residues.

The CDR3 loop reads CASSLGQGFDRYF. The CDR3 nucleotides are TGTGCCAGTAGTTTGGGACAGGGGTTTGATCGGTATTTT. The chain uses TRBV19 and TRBJ2-3; 10 bases line up with TRBD1. Looked up from germline, CDR1 is LNHDA and CDR2 is SQIVND (reference sequence). Trimming removed 5 bases from V and 14 bases from J; junction bases left unmatched: 10. The CDR3 is 13 residues long.

The chain carries TRBV30 and TRBJ2-7; perhaps TRBD1 as D (6 bases). V lost 4 bases, J lost 6 bases, and 16 bases lay in between. CDR1 is GTSNPN and CDR2 is SVGIG in the germline V gene (reference sequence). The length of the CDR3 is 13 residues. The CDR3: CAWNRAAFGEQYF. CDR3 DNA: TGTGCCTGGAACAGGGCGGCATTCGGCGAGCAGTACTTC.

This sequence joins TRBV27 and TRBJ2-7; tentatively, D is TRBD1 (6 bases). CDR3 length: 17 residues. V was trimmed by 4 bases and J by 0 bases, leaving 19 bases between them. CDR1 is MNHEY and CDR2 is SMNVEV in the germline V gene (reference sequence). CDR3 sequence: CASSSHFRTASSYEQYF. The CDR3 region has the DNA TGTGCCAGCAGTTCCCATTTTCGGACAGCGAGCTCCTACGAGCAGTACTTC.

This chain uses TRBV7-6 with TRBJ1-3, with D tentatively TRBD1 (5 bases). The germline V gene has CDR1 SGHVS and CDR2 FNYEAQ. This CDR3 is built from 13 residues. V was trimmed by 5 bases and J by 9 bases, leaving 14 bases between them. CDR3 loop: CASSNSDGGTIYF. DNA of the CDR3: TGTGCCAGCAGCAACTCGGACGGGGGCACCATATATTTT.

The chain joins TRBV7-2 to TRBJ1-2; D perhaps matches TRBD1 (6 bases). This CDR3 has 15 amino acids. CDR1 and CDR2 (germline): SGHTA, FQGNSA. V lost 5 bases, J lost 5 bases, and 18 bases lay in between. CDR3 nucleotide sequence: TGTGCCAGCAGCCCCCCCCGGGGGCAAGAATATGGCTACACCTTC. The encoded protein is CASSPPRGQEYGYTF.

This chain uses TRBV28 with TRBJ1-2, with a weak D call TRBD1 (6 bases). The CDR3 has 15 residues. V was clipped by 3 bases and J by 1 base, with 12 bases between them. Per the germline V gene, CDR1 is MDHEN and CDR2 is SYDVKM. The CDR3 is CASSFPGDLNYGYTF. CDR3 in DNA: TGTGCCAGCAGTTTCCCAGGGGACCTTAACTATGGCTACACCTTC.

For this clone: Additional DNA sequences in this sample encode the identical CDR3. This rearrangement joins TRBV6-5 to TRBJ1-1, with a possible D match to TRBD1 (5 bases). Germline V gives CDR1 MNHEY, CDR2 SVGAGI. The CDR3 covers 13 residues. V was trimmed by 1 base and J by 5 bases, leaving 8 bases between them. CDR3 loop: CASSYWGGTEAFF. The CDR3 nucleotides are TGTGCCAGCAGTTACTGGGGGGGAACTGAAGCTTTCTTT.

The CDR3 reads CASSVASAGTGELFF. In DNA, the CDR3 is TGTGCCAGCAGCGTAGCTAGTGCAGGCACCGGGGAGCTGTTTTTT. The chain links TRBV9 to TRBJ2-2; D is unclear. Germline loops: CDR1 SGDLS, CDR2 YYNGEE. This CDR3 has 15 amino acids. V was pared by 0 bases and J by 4 bases, with 10 bases between.

This chain uses TRBV15 with TRBJ1-2; no firm D call. Trimming pared 2 bases from V and 0 bases from J, leaving 25 bases between. The germline V gene encodes CDR1 LNHNV and CDR2 YYDKDF (reference sequence). The CDR3 has 20 amino acids. CDR3 sequence (DNA): TGTGCCACCAGCAGACCCTTTCGGGCAGGAGGTTCGGGTTCTAACTATGGCTACACCTTC. The encoded protein is CATSRPFRAGGSGSNYGYTF.

This rearrangement joins TRBV4-2 to TRBJ2-3; 9 bases are shared with TRBD2. Germline V gene lookup returns CDR1 LGHNA and CDR2 YNFKEQ. This CDR3 spans 16 amino acids. V gave up 4 bases and J gave up 2 bases; unmatched junction bases: 7. CDR3 DNA: TGTGCCAGCAGCCTTATAGCGGGGGACTACACAGATACGCAGTATTTT. Translated, it gives CASSLIAGDYTDTQYF.

This clone showed up just a few times. The chain employs TRBV27 and TRBJ2-6; D possibly corresponds to TRBD1 (5 bases). V was pared by 5 bases and J by 0 bases, with 11 bases between. CDR3 length: 16 amino acids. Per germline, CDR1 MNHEY and CDR2 SMNVEV (reference sequence). CDR3 residues: CASSVGHSSGANVLTF. The CDR3 DNA sequence: TGTGCCAGCAGTGTCGGACACAGCTCTGGGGCCAACGTCCTGACTTTC.

The chain carries TRBV9 and TRBJ2-5; the match to TRBD2 covers 8 bases. Germline-derived CDR1 and CDR2 are SGDLS and YYNGEE. Unmatched junction bases numbered 6, after V lost 4 bases and J lost 4 bases. CDR3 size: 14 residues. CDR3 loop: CASSRGGPGETQYF. The CDR3 coding sequence is TGTGCCAGCAGCCGGGGGGGCCCGGGAGAGACCCAGTACTTC.

The V call is TRBV27, the J call TRBJ2-7; D is possibly TRBD1 (5 bases). CDR3 size: 12 residues. Per germline, CDR1 MNHEY and CDR2 SMNVEV (reference sequence). This CDR3 is CAAGAWGHEQYF. As DNA, the CDR3 is TGTGCAGCTGGGGCGTGGGGCCACGAGCAGTACTTC.

This chain joins TRBV19 and TRBJ2-7, with 10 bases fitting TRBD2. The J segment lost 0 bases and the V segment lost 5 bases, leaving 7 bases of the junction unmatched. Germline CDR1 reads LNHDA; CDR2 reads SQIVND (reference sequence). The CDR3 contains 16 residues. CDR3: CASSFWTSGNSYEQYF. The CDR3 DNA reads as TGTGCCAGTAGTTTCTGGACTAGCGGAAACTCCTACGAGCAGTACTTC.

The chain has TRBV30 and TRBJ1-6; perhaps TRBD1 as D (5 bases). Germline V lookup: CDR1 GTSNPN, CDR2 SVGIG (reference sequence). This CDR3 has 11 residues. Here the CDR3 DNA reads TGTGCTGGTGGGGGAACGAAGGCCCTCCACTTT. It encodes CAGGGTKALHF.

This chain joins TRBV5-6 and TRBJ1-3; D ambiguous. CDR3 length: 15 amino acids. Trimming pared 0 bases from V and 0 bases from J, leaving 7 bases between. Looked up from germline, CDR1 is SGHDT and CDR2 is YYEEEE. CDR3 protein: CASSLGRFSGNTIYF. The CDR3, as DNA: TGTGCCAGCAGCTTGGGACGGTTCTCTGGAAACACCATATATTTT.

The rearrangement links TRBV5-1 to TRBJ2-2, with 9 nucleotides matching TRBD2. J lost 7 bases, V lost 1 base, and 8 bases had no gene match. CDR1 SGHRS and CDR2 YFSETQ come from the germline V gene. The CDR3 is made up of 16 amino acids. In DNA form, the CDR3 reads TGCGCCAGCAGCTTGCCCGGCGGGGGGGCCGTCGGGGAGCTGTTTTTT. It encodes CASSLPGGGAVGELFF. The whole variable domain, filled in from reference TRBV5-1 and TRBJ2-2, reads KAGVTQTPRYLIKTRGQQVTLSCSPISGHRSVSWYQQTPGQGLQFLFEYFSETQRNKGNFPGRFSGRQFSNSRSEMNVSTLELGDSALYLCASSLPGGGAVGELFFGEGSRLTVL.

The chain recombines TRBV5-4 with TRBJ2-3; TRBD2 aligns across 11 bases. Germline lookup yields CDR1 SGHNT and CDR2 YYREEE (reference sequence). The CDR3 is 16 amino acids. V gave up 2 bases and J gave up 6 bases; unmatched junction bases: 8. The CDR3 spells CASSLRLAGGGDTQYF. CDR3 nucleotide sequence: TGTGCCAGCAGCTTAAGGCTAGCGGGGGGCGGGGATACGCAGTATTTT.

This chain links TRBV6-6 with TRBJ2-2; D is undetermined. The CDR3 is made up of 12 amino acids. Germline-derived CDR1 and CDR2 are MNHNY and SVGAGI (reference sequence). The V end lost 2 bases, the J end lost 8 bases, and 6 bases lay between the germline ends. The DNA for the CDR3 is TGTGCCAGCAGTTACAAAAGAGGGGAGCTGTTTTTT. It translates to CASSYKRGELFF.